The entry below gives a single T cell receptor beta chain sequence along with its context. Its antigen is as yet unknown. The sample originates from a study of T-cell memory formation after mild COVID-19. Points from the study as a whole: Some SARS-CoV-2-responding clones were already detected in memory before infection.

The ends were cut back, 1 base at V and 4 bases at J, with 12 bases in the middle. The CDR3 is made up of 15 amino acids. Germline lookup yields CDR1 SGHKS and CDR2 YYEKEE (reference sequence). Via MiXCR, TCRdb re-called the 5' RACE reads, giving one row per CDR3 protein. The sample gives some 310,000 distinct CDR3 sequences, around 20% of which show up once; roughly a fifth is in the top ten. V and J are TRBV5-5 and TRBJ2-1; D perhaps matches TRBD2 (6 bases). This clonotype was sampled from a man between 18 and 35 years old who had mild COVID-19 (a few samples of this study predate the infection). Cell type and time point are not known. Sequenced sample: PBMCs or a T cell subset sorted from them (not recorded which). The CDR3 bases are TGTGCCAGCAGCTTGTGGGACTTCTCTTACAATGAGCAGTTCTTC. It codes for CASSLWDFSYNEQFF.